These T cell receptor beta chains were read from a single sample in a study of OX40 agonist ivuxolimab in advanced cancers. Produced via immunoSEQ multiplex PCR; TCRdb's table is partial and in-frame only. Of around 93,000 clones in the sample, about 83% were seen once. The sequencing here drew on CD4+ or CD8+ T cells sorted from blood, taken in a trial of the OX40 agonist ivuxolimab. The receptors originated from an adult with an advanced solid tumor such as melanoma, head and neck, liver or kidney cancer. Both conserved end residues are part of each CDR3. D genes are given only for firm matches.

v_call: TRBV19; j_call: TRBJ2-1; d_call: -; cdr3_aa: CASSTATSSYNEQFF
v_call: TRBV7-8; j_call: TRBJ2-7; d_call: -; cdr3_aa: CASSLGGVSYEQYF
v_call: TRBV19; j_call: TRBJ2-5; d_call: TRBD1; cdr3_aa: CASSPDRGETQYF
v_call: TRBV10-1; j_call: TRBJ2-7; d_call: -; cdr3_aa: CASSPGWAEQYF
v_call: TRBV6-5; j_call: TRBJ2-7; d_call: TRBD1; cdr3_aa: CASKPGQGSDEQYF
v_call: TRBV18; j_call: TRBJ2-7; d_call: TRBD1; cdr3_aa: CASSPGTGFSYEQYF
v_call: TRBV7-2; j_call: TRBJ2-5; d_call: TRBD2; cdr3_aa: CASTRGVGAAQYF
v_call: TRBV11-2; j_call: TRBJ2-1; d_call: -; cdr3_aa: CASSSLGGRAAYNEQFF
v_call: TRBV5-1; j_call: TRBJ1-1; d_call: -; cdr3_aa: CASSNGGSTEAFF
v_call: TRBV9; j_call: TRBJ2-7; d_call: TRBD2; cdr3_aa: CASTGREGRSEQYF
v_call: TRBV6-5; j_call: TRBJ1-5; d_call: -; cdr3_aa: CASSYSIMGNQPQHF
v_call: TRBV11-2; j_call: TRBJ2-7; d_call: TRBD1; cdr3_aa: CASSHRQGGSDEQYF
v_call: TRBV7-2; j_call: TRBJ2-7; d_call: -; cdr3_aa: CASWWGDPGRSDF
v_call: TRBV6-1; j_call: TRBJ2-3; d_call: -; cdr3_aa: CASSEQPTGRGTDTQYF
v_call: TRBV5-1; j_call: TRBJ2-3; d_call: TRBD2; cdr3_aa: CASSRIAGGPDTQYF
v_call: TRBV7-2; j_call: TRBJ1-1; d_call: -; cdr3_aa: CASSAGRRVAFF
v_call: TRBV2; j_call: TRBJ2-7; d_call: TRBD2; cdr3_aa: CASSGASGGSYEQYF
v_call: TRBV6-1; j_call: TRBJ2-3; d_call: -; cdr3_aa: CASSNRGGGTDTQYF
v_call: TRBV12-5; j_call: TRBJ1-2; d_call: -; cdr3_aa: CASGLSERDGYTF
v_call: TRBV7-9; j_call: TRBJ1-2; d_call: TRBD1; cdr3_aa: CASAAAGQPYGYTF
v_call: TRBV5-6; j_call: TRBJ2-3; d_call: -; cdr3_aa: CASQRQGTPNTQYF
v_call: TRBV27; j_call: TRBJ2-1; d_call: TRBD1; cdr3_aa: CASPNSRTGLDEQFF
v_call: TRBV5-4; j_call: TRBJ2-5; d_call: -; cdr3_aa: CASSSYYRDPGETQYF
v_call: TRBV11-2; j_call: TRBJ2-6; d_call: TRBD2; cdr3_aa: CASSSPGRGVSGANVLTF
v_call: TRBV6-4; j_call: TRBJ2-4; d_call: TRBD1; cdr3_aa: CASIPGQGEAKNIQYF
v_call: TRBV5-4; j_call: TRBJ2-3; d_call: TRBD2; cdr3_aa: CASSLAGRDTQYF